This T cell receptor (beta chain) came from a study of T cell changes during pregnancy in multiple sclerosis. The CDR3 has 16 residues. Some clones are missing from TCRdb's copy, which holds only in-frame ones; the method was immunoSEQ multiplex PCR. In the table there are over 60,000 clones, over 85% of which are singletons. Sequences were derived from peripheral blood, sampled in the first trimester of pregnancy. The V gene is TRBV12-2, the J gene TRBJ2-3; TRBD2 is taken as the D call from the table, unchecked against the DNA. TRBV12-2 has pseudogene status. The origin of this receptor is a female donor with multiple sclerosis, enrolled in a pregnancy study. Written as DNA, the CDR3 is TGTGCAAGTCGCTTAGATGCGGGTTTTAGCACAGATACGCAGTATTTT. Translated, it gives CASRLDAGFSTDTQYF.